The rows below give T cell receptor beta chains drawn from one sample of a study of T-cell memory formation after mild COVID-19. TCRdb re-called the 5' RACE reads with MiXCR, one entry per CDR3 protein. The data show about 470,000 distinct CDR3 sequences, with nearly 25% seen just once and roughly an eighth held by the top ten. Sequencing was carried out using PBMCs or a T cell subset sorted from them (not recorded which). The source is an adult woman who had mild COVID-19 (a few samples of this study predate the infection). Cell type and time point are not known. Each CDR3 is given with its conserved first and last residue. The order of the fields is D gene, J gene, V gene, CDR3 protein. The D gene is left open where the match is weak.

D gene: TRBD2; J gene: TRBJ2-4; V gene: TRBV30; CDR3 protein: CAWTDSGGGLAKNIQYF
D gene: NA; J gene: TRBJ2-2; V gene: TRBV2; CDR3 protein: CASSDSDLTAGVLDWGTGELFF
D gene: TRBD2; J gene: TRBJ2-3; V gene: TRBV12-3/TRBV12-4; CDR3 protein: CASSPKRGGLTTSTDTQYF
D gene: TRBD2; J gene: TRBJ2-1; V gene: TRBV12-5; CDR3 protein: CASGLAGGHNEQFF
D gene: NA; J gene: TRBJ2-2; V gene: TRBV5-1; CDR3 protein: CASSGYDGNTGELFF
D gene: NA; J gene: TRBJ1-2; V gene: TRBV25-1; CDR3 protein: CASSERGTPNYGYTF
D gene: TRBD2; J gene: TRBJ2-1; V gene: TRBV15; CDR3 protein: CATSRDLASGGTREQFF
D gene: NA; J gene: TRBJ1-1; V gene: TRBV27; CDR3 protein: CASSYGPGQAFF
D gene: NA; J gene: TRBJ2-7; V gene: TRBV7-9; CDR3 protein: CASSLVTSFTYEQYF
D gene: TRBD1; J gene: TRBJ2-5; V gene: TRBV28; CDR3 protein: CASSSPGQGLRAQYF
D gene: TRBD2; J gene: TRBJ2-1; V gene: TRBV6-5; CDR3 protein: CASSYSISGTSEQFF
D gene: NA; J gene: TRBJ2-7; V gene: TRBV15; CDR3 protein: CATSRLAARGLSEQYF
D gene: NA; J gene: TRBJ1-2; V gene: TRBV29-1; CDR3 protein: CSARSPLDYGYTF
D gene: NA; J gene: TRBJ1-1; V gene: TRBV2; CDR3 protein: CASSQRMNTEAFF
D gene: NA; J gene: TRBJ2-3; V gene: TRBV5-1; CDR3 protein: CASSRDGLGTDTQYF
D gene: NA; J gene: TRBJ1-1; V gene: TRBV29-1; CDR3 protein: CSVDVSQTRTEAFF
D gene: TRBD2; J gene: TRBJ2-2; V gene: TRBV7-3; CDR3 protein: CASSSVAGVVGGELFF
D gene: NA; J gene: TRBJ2-3; V gene: TRBV27; CDR3 protein: CASSLRVGRDTQYF
D gene: NA; J gene: TRBJ1-1; V gene: TRBV9; CDR3 protein: CASGGRGTEAFF
D gene: NA; J gene: TRBJ1-1; V gene: TRBV7-6; CDR3 protein: CASSPNIGGIAFF
D gene: TRBD1; J gene: TRBJ2-4; V gene: TRBV6-1; CDR3 protein: CASSSGTGVIIQYF
D gene: NA; J gene: TRBJ2-7; V gene: TRBV7-6; CDR3 protein: CASSLDEGYEQYF
D gene: TRBD2; J gene: TRBJ2-1; V gene: TRBV25-1; CDR3 protein: CASSGAAGGNNEQFF
D gene: TRBD2; J gene: TRBJ2-5; V gene: TRBV6-6; CDR3 protein: CASSYPRASGEETQYF
D gene: TRBD2; J gene: TRBJ2-1; V gene: TRBV18; CDR3 protein: CASSRTSGNPNEQFF
D gene: TRBD2; J gene: TRBJ2-7; V gene: TRBV6-2/TRBV6-3; CDR3 protein: CASSYLAESYEQYF
D gene: TRBD2; J gene: TRBJ2-1; V gene: TRBV5-1; CDR3 protein: CASSVVGGSYSYNEQFF
D gene: TRBD2; J gene: TRBJ2-7; V gene: TRBV7-9; CDR3 protein: CASSLLRFGTSYDGSYEQYF
D gene: NA; J gene: TRBJ1-1; V gene: TRBV12-3/TRBV12-4; CDR3 protein: CASSSWGKLNTEAFF
D gene: NA; J gene: TRBJ2-3; V gene: TRBV7-3; CDR3 protein: CASGGGNTDTQYF
D gene: NA; J gene: TRBJ2-1; V gene: TRBV9; CDR3 protein: CASSVAEYNEQFF
D gene: NA; J gene: TRBJ2-7; V gene: TRBV5-1; CDR3 protein: CASSTSTANAASYEQYF
D gene: NA; J gene: TRBJ2-5; V gene: TRBV12-3/TRBV12-4; CDR3 protein: CASSPREGGETQYF
D gene: TRBD2; J gene: TRBJ2-3; V gene: TRBV12-3/TRBV12-4; CDR3 protein: CASSFPPRTSGTDTQYF
D gene: NA; J gene: TRBJ1-6; V gene: TRBV12-3/TRBV12-4; CDR3 protein: CASSPQRGSDSPLHF
D gene: NA; J gene: TRBJ2-6; V gene: TRBV24-1; CDR3 protein: CANTGYGANVLTF
D gene: NA; J gene: TRBJ2-2; V gene: TRBV14; CDR3 protein: CASSQITANTGELFF